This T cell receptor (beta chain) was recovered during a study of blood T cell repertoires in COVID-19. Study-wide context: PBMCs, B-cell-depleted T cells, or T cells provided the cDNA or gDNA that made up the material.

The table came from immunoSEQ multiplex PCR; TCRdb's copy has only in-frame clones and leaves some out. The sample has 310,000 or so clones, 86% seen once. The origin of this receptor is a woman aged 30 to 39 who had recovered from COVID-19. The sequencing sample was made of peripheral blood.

As DNA, the CDR3 is TGTGCCAGCAGTGACCGACAGGGCATAAACTACGAGCAGTACTTC. Residues: CASSDRQGINYEQYF. The chain links TRBV6-1 to TRBJ2-7; 7 positions agree with TRBD1. Looked up from germline, CDR1 is MNHNS and CDR2 is SASEGT. V dropped 3 bases and J dropped 3; count of bases not matched to a gene: 8. This CDR3 has 15 residues.